The 14 T cell receptor beta chains presented below share a single source sample, sequenced in a study of T cell repertoires in ileal Crohn's disease. Time point described: inflamed ileum from the surgical specimen. Assay: immunoSEQ multiplex PCR; the TCRdb copy retains only in-frame clones and omits some. Of fewer than 6,000 clones listed, roughly 82% are singletons. The sample consisted of ileal tissue. Receptors were obtained from an adult with Crohn's disease.

This clone has more than one count but fewer than ten. The rearrangement joins TRBV7-6 to TRBJ2-7; a possible D gene is TRBD1 (6 bases). V lost 2 bases to trimming and J lost 0 bases, with 8 bases between them. Germline values: CDR1 SGHVS, CDR2 FNYEAQ. The CDR3 has 14 residues. In DNA, the CDR3 is TGTGCCAGCAGCTTACAGGGGAGCTCCTACGAGCAGTACTTC. This codes for CASSLQGSSYEQYF.

The rearrangement joins TRBV5-8 to TRBJ2-6, with D unresolved. CDR1 is SGHTS, CDR2 YDEGEE, per germline. V gave up 1 base and J gave up 0 bases, with 5 bases separating them. The CDR3 sequence is 15 residues long. The CDR3 reads CASSLIGSGANVLTF. Written as DNA, the CDR3 is TGTGCCAGCAGCTTGATCGGCTCTGGGGCCAACGTCCTGACTTTC.

In this sample, this clone turned up once. The genes are TRBV6-5 and TRBJ1-1, with 7 nucleotides matching TRBD1. The CDR3 extends over 14 amino acids. Germline lookup yields CDR1 MNHEY and CDR2 SVGAGI. Trimming removed 4 bases from V and 5 bases from J; junction bases left unmatched: 7. For the CDR3, the DNA is TGTGCCAGCAGTTCGAACAGGGGTTGGACTGAAGCTTTCTTT. Protein product: CASSSNRGWTEAFF.

This chain joins TRBV11-2 and TRBJ2-7; possible D gene TRBD2, 6 bases. V was pared by 1 base and J by 4 bases, with 14 bases between. Germline values: CDR1 SGHAT, CDR2 FQNNGV. The CDR3 loop spans 15 amino acids. The CDR3 nucleotides are TGTGCCAGCAGCTTAGGACTAGGAAATCCATACGAGCAGTACTTC. It yields the protein CASSLGLGNPYEQYF.

J is TRBJ2-7 and V is TRBV30; D possibly corresponds to TRBD2 (7 bases). Trimming took 3 bases from V and 6 from J, leaving 15 bases between them. From germline, CDR1 is GTSNPN and CDR2 SVGIG (reference sequence). This CDR3 has 13 residues. The CDR3 spells CAWRPGGGGEQYF. DNA of the CDR3: TGTGCCTGGAGACCGGGGGGCGGGGGCGAGCAGTACTTC.

J is TRBJ2-7 and V is TRBV19; maybe TRBD2 (5 bases). This CDR3 has 14 amino acids. Trimming took 9 bases from V and 0 from J, leaving 15 bases between them. Germline V gives CDR1 LNHDA, CDR2 SQIVND (reference sequence). CDR3: CASRGTDSSYEQYF. The CDR3 DNA sequence: TGTGCCAGCCGGGGAACGGATTCCTCCTACGAGCAGTACTTC. The variable domain in full, completed from reference TRBV19 and TRBJ2-7, reads DGGITQSPKYLFRKEGQNVTLSCEQNLNHDAMYWYRQDPGQGLRLIYYSQIVNDFQKGDIAEGYSVSREKKESFPLTVTSAQKNPTAFYLCASRGTDSSYEQYFGPGTRLTVT.

The chain recombines TRBV5-5 with TRBJ2-7; the D is unclear. Germline CDR1 reads SGHKS; CDR2 reads YYEKEE (reference sequence). The CDR3 length is 14 residues. Deletions cut 2 bases from V and 7 bases from J, with 16 bases between. CDR3 protein: CASSLGGSSREQYF. CDR3 nucleotide sequence: TGTGCCAGCAGCTTAGGCGGAAGTTCAAGGGAGCAGTACTTC.

The chain carries TRBV7-8 and TRBJ1-2; 8 nucleotides align to TRBD1. V lost 5 bases and J lost 5; bases outside the gene matches: 10. The V gene's germline CDR1 is SGHVS and CDR2 FQNEAQ. The CDR3 runs to 15 residues. CDR3 in amino acids: CASSLRQGPGYGYTF. As DNA, the CDR3 is TGTGCCAGCAGCCTCAGACAGGGGCCGGGGTATGGCTACACCTTC. The entire variable domain, with the rest obtained from reference TRBV7-8 and TRBJ1-2, is as follows: GAGVSQSPRYKVAKRGQDVALRCDPISGHVSLFWYQQALGQGPEFLTYFQNEAQLDKSGLPSDRFFAERPEGSVSTLKIQRTQQEDSAVYLCASSLRQGPGYGYTFGSGTRLTVV.

This clone has only a few counts. The gene calls are TRBV28 and TRBJ1-1, with D perhaps TRBD1 (5 bases). The CDR3 totals 13 residues. Trimming removed 6 bases from V and 2 bases from J, with 10 bases in between. Looked up from germline, CDR1 is MDHEN and CDR2 is SYDVKM. CDR3 nucleotide sequence: TGTGCCAGCAGCCGAGACAGAAACACTGAAGCTTTCTTT. It encodes CASSRDRNTEAFF.

The DNA of the CDR3 is TGCAGCGTCCGACAGGGAGCCTACGAGCAGTACTTC. Translated: CSVRQGAYEQYF. This rearrangement joins TRBV29-1 to TRBJ2-7, with TRBD1 identical over 7 bases. The CDR3 extends over 12 amino acids. Per germline, CDR1 SQVTM and CDR2 ANQGSEA. V trimming: 6 bases; J trimming: 2 bases; junction bases outside the gene matches: 4.

The chain carries TRBV6-6 and TRBJ1-4, with 7 bases that match TRBD1. This CDR3 contains 12 residues. From germline, CDR1 is MNHNY and CDR2 SVGAGI (reference sequence). V lost 6 bases and J lost 12; bases outside the gene matches: 7. CDR3 DNA: TGTGCCAGCAGCCAGACAGGGAGGGAACTGTTTTTT. Translation: CASSQTGRELFF.

The chain combines TRBV19 with TRBJ1-1; possible D gene TRBD1, 6 bases. Trimming took 11 bases from V and 3 from J, leaving 19 bases between them. Germline V gene data show CDR1 as LNHDA and CDR2 as SQIVND (reference sequence). CDR3 length equals 14 residues. The CDR3 is CASPGRGRDTEAFF. The CDR3 nucleotides read TGTGCCTCCCCGGGGCGGGGGCGCGACACTGAAGCTTTCTTT.

This chain connects TRBV7-9 to TRBJ2-1, with D tentatively TRBD2 (6 bases). V was trimmed by 5 bases and J by 11 bases, leaving 13 bases between them. The length of the CDR3 is 12 residues. Looked up from germline, CDR1 is SEHNR and CDR2 is FQNEAQ (reference sequence). The CDR3 is CASSQDYAKQFF. CDR3 bases: TGTGCCAGCAGCCAGGACTATGCAAAGCAGTTCTTC.

This clone was picked up a small number of times. The chain is built from TRBV7-9 and TRBJ1-2; the match to TRBD1 covers 8 bases. CDR3 length equals 15 residues. Per the germline V gene, CDR1 is SEHNR and CDR2 is FQNEAQ (reference sequence). Germline trimming cut 5 bases from V and 0 bases from J; bases unmatched to any gene: 5. In nucleotides, the CDR3 is TGTGCCAGCAGCCCCACAGGGGGGGCTAACTATGGCTACACCTTC. Translating gives CASSPTGGANYGYTF.